Below, 5 T cell receptor beta chains from the same sample are listed, as sequenced in a study of blood T cells in healthy people across ages. It was with a sample-barcoded 5' primer and a J-beta primer mix that a second PCR of roughly 6 to 12 cycles was run. Via MiXCR, TCRdb re-called the 5' RACE reads, giving one row per CDR3 protein. Altogether roughly 1.4 million distinct CDR3 sequences are present, around 59% being singletons, with the ten largest covering over 6.5%. Sequencing input: blood. These receptors were taken from a man younger than 30 in good health.

J is TRBJ1-6 and V is TRBV2; TRBD1 aligns across 7 bases. V shed 4 bases and J 6 bases; nucleotides not matched to a gene: 6. CDR1 and CDR2 (germline): SNHLY, FYNNEI. The CDR3 runs 15 residues. The CDR3 sequence is CASSGANRGNSPLHF. In DNA form, the CDR3 reads TGTGCCAGCAGTGGGGCAAACAGGGGTAATTCACCCCTCCACTTT.

A note on this clonotype: One end of the junction is discordant with germline, which a read error may explain. V usage is TRBV5-1 and J usage is TRBJ1-2; D ambiguous. This CDR3 has 13 residues. Germline CDR1 is SGHRS and CDR2 is YFSETQ. CDR3 residues: CASSLGVNYGHTF. The CDR3 DNA follows: TGCGCCAGCAGCTTGGGGGTAAACTATGGCCACACCTTC. The full variable domain, rest sourced from reference TRBV5-1 and TRBJ1-2, is KAGVTQTPRYLIKTRGQQVTLSCSPISGHRSVSWYQQTPGQGLQFLFEYFSETQRNKGNFPGRFSGRQFSNSRSEMNVSTLELGDSALYLCASSLGVNYGHTFGSGTRLTVV.

This chain connects TRBV10-1 to TRBJ2-7; D may be TRBD2 (6 bases). CDR1 and CDR2 from the germline V gene are WNHNN and SYGVQD (reference sequence). Trimming removed 2 bases at V and 0 bases at J, with 11 bases between. CDR3 size: 15 residues. The CDR3 spells CASSEATGSSYEQYF. Here the CDR3 DNA reads TGCGCCAGCAGTGAGGCGACCGGGAGCTCCTACGAGCAGTACTTC.

The rearrangement uses TRBV5-1 and TRBJ2-7, with TRBD2 matching 8 bases. The CDR3 sequence is 13 residues long. The V and J ends lost 7 bases and 3 bases, in that order; junction bases with no gene match: 6. Germline CDR1 reads SGHRS; CDR2 reads YFSETQ. The CDR3 region has the DNA TGCGCCAGCGGCCCGAGCGGGAGCTACGAGCAGTACTTC. Its translation is CASGPSGSYEQYF.

The rearrangement joins TRBV27 to TRBJ2-7; D is tentatively TRBD1 or TRBD2 (6 bases each). The V gene's germline CDR1 is MNHEY and CDR2 SMNVEV (reference sequence). Trimming removed 5 bases from V and 2 bases from J, with 16 bases in between. The CDR3 consists of 15 residues. The CDR3 DNA reads TGTGCCAGCAGTCCGACGGGGGCCAGTACCTACGAGCAGTACTTC. Protein product: CASSPTGASTYEQYF.